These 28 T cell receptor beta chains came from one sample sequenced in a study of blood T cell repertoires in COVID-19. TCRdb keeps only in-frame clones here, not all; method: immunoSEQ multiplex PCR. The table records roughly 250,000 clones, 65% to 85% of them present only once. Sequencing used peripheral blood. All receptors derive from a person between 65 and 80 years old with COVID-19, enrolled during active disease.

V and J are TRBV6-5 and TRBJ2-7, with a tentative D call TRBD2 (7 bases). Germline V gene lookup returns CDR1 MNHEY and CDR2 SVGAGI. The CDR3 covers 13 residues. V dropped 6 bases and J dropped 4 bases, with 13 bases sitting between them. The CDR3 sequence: CASRGGGPYEQYF. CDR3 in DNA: TGTGCCAGCAGAGGGGGGGGACCTTACGAGCAGTACTTC.

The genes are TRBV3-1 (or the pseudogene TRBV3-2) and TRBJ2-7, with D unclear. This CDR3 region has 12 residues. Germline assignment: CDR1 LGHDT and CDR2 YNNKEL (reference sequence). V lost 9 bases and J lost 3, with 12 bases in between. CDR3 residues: CARNYKYYEQYF. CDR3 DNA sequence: TGTGCCAGAAATTATAAATACTACGAGCAGTACTTC.

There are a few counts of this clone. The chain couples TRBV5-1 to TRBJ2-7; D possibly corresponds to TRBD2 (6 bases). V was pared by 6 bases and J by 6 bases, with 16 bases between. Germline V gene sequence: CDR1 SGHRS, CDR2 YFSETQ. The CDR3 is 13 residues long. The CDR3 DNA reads TGCGCCAGCAACCTCGGAGGGGCTGGCGAGCAGTACTTC. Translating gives CASNLGGAGEQYF.

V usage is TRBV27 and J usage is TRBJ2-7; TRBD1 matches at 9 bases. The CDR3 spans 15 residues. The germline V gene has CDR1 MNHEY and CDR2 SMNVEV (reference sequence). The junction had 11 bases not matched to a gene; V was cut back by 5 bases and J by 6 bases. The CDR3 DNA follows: TGTGCCAGCAGTCGTTCCGGGACAGGGTCTTCCGAGCAGTACTTC. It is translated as CASSRSGTGSSEQYF.

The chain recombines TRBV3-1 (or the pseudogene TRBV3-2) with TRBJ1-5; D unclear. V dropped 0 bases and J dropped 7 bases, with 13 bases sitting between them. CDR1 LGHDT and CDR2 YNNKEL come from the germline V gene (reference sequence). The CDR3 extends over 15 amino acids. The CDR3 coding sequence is TGTGCCAGCAGCCAAGACGGAACGGGGTCCCAGCCCCAGCATTTT. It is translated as CASSQDGTGSQPQHF.

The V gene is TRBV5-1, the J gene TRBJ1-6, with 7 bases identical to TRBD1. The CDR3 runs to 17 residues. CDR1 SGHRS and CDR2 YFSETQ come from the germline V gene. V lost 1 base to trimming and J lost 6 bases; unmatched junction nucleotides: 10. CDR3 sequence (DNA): TGCGCCAGCAGCTTGACCCCCGGGACAGTCTCTAATTCACCCCTCCACTTT. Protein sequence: CASSLTPGTVSNSPLHF.

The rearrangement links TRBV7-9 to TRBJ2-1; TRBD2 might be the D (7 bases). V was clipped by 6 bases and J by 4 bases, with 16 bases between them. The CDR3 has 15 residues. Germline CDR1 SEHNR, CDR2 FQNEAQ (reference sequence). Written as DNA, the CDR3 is TGTGCCAGCAGTCCACGGGGGGCGAAATACAATGAGCAGTTCTTC. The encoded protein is CASSPRGAKYNEQFF.

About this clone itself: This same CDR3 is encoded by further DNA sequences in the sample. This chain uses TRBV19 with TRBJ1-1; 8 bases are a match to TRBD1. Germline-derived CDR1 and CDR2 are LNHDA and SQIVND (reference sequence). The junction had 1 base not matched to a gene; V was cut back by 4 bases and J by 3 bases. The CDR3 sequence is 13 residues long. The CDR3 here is CASSTTGDTEAFF. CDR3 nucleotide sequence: TGTGCCAGTAGTACGACAGGGGACACTGAAGCTTTCTTT.

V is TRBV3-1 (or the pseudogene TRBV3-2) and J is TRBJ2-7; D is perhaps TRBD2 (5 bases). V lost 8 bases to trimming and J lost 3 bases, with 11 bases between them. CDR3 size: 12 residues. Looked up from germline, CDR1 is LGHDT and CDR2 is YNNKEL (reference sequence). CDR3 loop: CASSERLYEQYF. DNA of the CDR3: TGTGCCAGCTCGGAGCGGCTCTACGAGCAGTACTTC.

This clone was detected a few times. The CDR3 sequence: CASSQGQGLNSPLHF. CDR3 DNA: TGTGCCAGCAGCCAGGGACAGGGGCTAAATTCACCCCTCCACTTT. The rearrangement links TRBV14 to TRBJ1-6; 10 bases match TRBD1. J lost 7 bases, V lost 3 bases, and 3 bases had no gene match. Germline values: CDR1 SGHDN, CDR2 FVKESK. The CDR3 runs 15 residues.

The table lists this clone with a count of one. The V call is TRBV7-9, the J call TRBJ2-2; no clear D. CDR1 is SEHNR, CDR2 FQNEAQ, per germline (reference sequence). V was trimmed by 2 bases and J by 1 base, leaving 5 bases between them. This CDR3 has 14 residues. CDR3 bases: TGTGCCAGCAGCTTAACACAGAACACCGGGGAGCTGTTTTTT. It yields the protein CASSLTQNTGELFF.

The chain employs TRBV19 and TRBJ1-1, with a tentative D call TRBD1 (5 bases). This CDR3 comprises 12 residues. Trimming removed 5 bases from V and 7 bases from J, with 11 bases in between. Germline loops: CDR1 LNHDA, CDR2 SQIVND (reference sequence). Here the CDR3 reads CASSWWGDEAFF. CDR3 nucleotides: TGTGCCAGTAGTTGGTGGGGGGATGAAGCTTTCTTT.

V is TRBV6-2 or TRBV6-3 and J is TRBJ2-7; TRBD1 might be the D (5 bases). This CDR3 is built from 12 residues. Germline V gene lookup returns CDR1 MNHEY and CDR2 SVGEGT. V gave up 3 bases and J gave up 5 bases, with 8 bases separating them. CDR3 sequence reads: CASSYPGHEQYF. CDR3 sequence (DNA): TGTGCCAGCAGTTATCCAGGGCACGAGCAGTACTTC.

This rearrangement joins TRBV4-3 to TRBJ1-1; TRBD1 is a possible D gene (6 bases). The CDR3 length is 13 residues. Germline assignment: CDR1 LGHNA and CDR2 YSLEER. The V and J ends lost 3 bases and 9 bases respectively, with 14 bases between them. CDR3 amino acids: CASSQGGTSKAFF. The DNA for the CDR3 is TGCGCCAGCAGCCAGGGGGGGACATCTAAAGCTTTCTTT.

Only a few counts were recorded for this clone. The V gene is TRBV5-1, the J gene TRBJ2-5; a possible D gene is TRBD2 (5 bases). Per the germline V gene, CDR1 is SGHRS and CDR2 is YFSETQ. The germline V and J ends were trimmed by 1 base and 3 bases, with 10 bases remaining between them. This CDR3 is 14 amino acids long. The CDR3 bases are TGCGCCAGCAGCTTGTCACTAGGGAAAGAGACCCAGTACTTC. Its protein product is CASSLSLGKETQYF.

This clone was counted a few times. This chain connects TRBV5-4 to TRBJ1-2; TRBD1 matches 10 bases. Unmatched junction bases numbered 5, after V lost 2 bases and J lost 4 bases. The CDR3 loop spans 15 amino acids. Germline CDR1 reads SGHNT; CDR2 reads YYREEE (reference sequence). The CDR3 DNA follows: TGTGCCAGCAGCTTTCCGGGACAGGGGTTCTATGGCTACACCTTC. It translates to CASSFPGQGFYGYTF.

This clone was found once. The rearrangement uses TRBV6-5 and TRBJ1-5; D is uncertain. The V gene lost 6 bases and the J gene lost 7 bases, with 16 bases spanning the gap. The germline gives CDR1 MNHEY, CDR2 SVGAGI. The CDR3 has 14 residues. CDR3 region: CASRTTGFLQPQHF. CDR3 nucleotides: TGTGCCAGCAGGACGACCGGGTTTTTACAGCCCCAGCATTTT.

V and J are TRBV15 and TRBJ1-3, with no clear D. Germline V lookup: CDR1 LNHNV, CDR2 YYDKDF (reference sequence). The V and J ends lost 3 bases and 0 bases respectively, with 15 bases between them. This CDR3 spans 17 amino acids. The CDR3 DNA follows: TGTGCCACCAGCAGGTTGTTCGCGGGAAGCTCTGGAAACACCATATATTTT. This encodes CATSRLFAGSSGNTIYF.

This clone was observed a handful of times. As DNA, the CDR3 is TGTGCCAGCAGCTCACTCAGGGGAACCGGGGAGCTGTTTTTT. Protein sequence: CASSSLRGTGELFF. The J gene is TRBJ2-2, the V gene TRBV11-2, with D possibly TRBD1 on 6 matching bases. V lost 4 bases and J lost 5, with 11 bases in between. This CDR3 has 14 amino acids. Germline CDR1 reads SGHAT; CDR2 reads FQNNGV.

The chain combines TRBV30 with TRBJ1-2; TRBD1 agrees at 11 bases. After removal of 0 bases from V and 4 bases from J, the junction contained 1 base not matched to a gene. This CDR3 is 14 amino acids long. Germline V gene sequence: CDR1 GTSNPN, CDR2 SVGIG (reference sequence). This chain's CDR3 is CAWSVGQGAYGYTF. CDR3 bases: TGTGCCTGGAGTGTAGGACAGGGGGCCTATGGCTACACCTTC.

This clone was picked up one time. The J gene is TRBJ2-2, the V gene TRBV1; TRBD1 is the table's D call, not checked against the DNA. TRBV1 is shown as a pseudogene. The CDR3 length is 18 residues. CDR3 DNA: TGCACCAGCAGCCAAGGGAACCCTGGCAGGCCGAACACCGGGGAGCTGTTTTTT. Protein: CTSSQGNPGRPNTGELFF.

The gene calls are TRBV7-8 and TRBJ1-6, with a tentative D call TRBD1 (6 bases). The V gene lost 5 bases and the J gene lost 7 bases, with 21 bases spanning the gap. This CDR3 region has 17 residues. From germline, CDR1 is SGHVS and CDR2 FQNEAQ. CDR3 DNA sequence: TGTGCCAGCAGCCCAGGGACGGGGCGGCAGGGGAATTCACCCCTCCACTTT. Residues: CASSPGTGRQGNSPLHF.

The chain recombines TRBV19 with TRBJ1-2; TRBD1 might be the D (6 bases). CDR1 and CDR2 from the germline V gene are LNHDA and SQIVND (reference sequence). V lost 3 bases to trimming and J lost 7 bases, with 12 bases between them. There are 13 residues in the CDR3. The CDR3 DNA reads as TGTGCCAGTAGTATCTCAGGGGTTGGTGGCTACACCTTC. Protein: CASSISGVGGYTF.

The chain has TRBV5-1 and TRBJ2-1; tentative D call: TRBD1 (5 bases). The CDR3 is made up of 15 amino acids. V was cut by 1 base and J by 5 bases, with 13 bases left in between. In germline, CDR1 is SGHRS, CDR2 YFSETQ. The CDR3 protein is CASSLLWTRHNEQFF. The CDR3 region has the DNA TGCGCCAGCAGCTTGCTGTGGACACGGCACAATGAGCAGTTCTTC.

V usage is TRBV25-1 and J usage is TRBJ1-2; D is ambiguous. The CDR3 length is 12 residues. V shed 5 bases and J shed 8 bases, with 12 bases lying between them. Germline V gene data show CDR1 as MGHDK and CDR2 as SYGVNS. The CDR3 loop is CASSRGVRGYTF. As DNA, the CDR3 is TGTGCCAGCAGTCGCGGTGTGCGGGGCTACACCTTC.

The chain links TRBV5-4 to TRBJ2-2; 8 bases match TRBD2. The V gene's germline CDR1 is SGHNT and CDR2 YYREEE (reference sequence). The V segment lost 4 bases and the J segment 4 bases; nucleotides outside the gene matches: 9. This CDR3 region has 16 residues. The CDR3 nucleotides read TGTGCCAGCAGCCCCGTTGTTAGCGGGACCACCGGGGAGCTGTTTTTT. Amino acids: CASSPVVSGTTGELFF.

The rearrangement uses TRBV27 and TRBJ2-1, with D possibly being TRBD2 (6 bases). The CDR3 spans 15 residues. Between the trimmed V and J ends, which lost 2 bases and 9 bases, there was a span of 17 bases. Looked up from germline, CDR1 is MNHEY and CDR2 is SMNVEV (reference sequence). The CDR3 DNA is TGTGCCAGCAGTTTACTTGCGGGCTTGGAGGGTGAGCAGTTCTTC. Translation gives CASSLLAGLEGEQFF.

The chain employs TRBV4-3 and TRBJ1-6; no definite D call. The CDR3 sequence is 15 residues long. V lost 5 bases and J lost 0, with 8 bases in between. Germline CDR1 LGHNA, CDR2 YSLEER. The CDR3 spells CASSWWSSYNSPLHF. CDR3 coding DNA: TGCGCCAGCAGCTGGTGGAGCTCCTATAATTCACCCCTCCACTTT.